Listed below are T cell receptor beta chains from one sample, sequenced in a study of control samples from healthy donors and cancer patients. TCRdb's table, derived via immunoSEQ multiplex PCR, lists solely in-frame clones and lacks some. The top ten clones hold just under 6.5% of a sample with some 410,000 clones, 80% to 95% of them seen once. The sample was PBMCs. Receptors were obtained from a man in his forties or fifties with head and neck cancer. The CDR3 runs from the conserved cysteine through the conserved F or W. Fields, in order: V gene, clone size, D gene, J gene, CDR3 protein, CDR3 DNA. D genes are given only for firm matches. Some rows mark clone size as missing; the rest say once, few, many or name a class of expanded clone.

TRBV11-2	once	TRBD2	TRBJ2-3	CASSLGLGGDTQYF	TGTGCCAGCAGCTTGGGACTAGGGGGAGATACGCAGTATTTT
TRBV3-1/TRBV3-2	.	TRBD1	TRBJ1-1	CASSQGGQGTEAFF	TGTGCCAGCAGCCAAGGGGGACAGGGGACTGAAGCTTTCTTT
TRBV19	.	.	TRBJ2-7	CASSPGPSSYEQYF	TGTGCCAGTAGTCCGGGACCTTCATCCTACGAGCAGTACTTC
TRBV14	.	TRBD2	TRBJ2-3	CASSQTRTSGATDTQYF	TGTGCCAGCAGCCAAACACGGACTAGCGGGGCCACAGATACGCAGTATTTT
TRBV27	.	.	TRBJ1-4	CASSLSGAAREKLFF	TGTGCCAGCAGTTTATCAGGTGCGGCTAGGGAAAAACTGTTTTTT
TRBV27	few	TRBD2	TRBJ2-2	CASSKGLAGSTGELFF	TGTGCCAGCAGTAAGGGACTAGCGGGGTCCACCGGGGAGCTGTTTTTT
TRBV10-2	.	.	TRBJ1-1	CASSADMNTEAFF	TGCGCCAGCAGCGCGGATATGAACACTGAAGCTTTCTTT
TRBV4-2	.	TRBD2	TRBJ2-3	CASSLGLAGEHTDTQYF	TGTGCCAGCAGCCTCGGACTAGCGGGGGAACACACAGATACGCAGTATTTT
TRBV11-3	.	.	TRBJ2-3	CASSFRGEDTQYF	TGTGCCAGCAGCTTCAGGGGAGAAGATACGCAGTATTTT
TRBV27	.	TRBD2	TRBJ2-5	CASSLRGGLAAQETQYF	TGTGCCAGCAGTTTAAGGGGTGGACTAGCGGCCCAAGAGACCCAGTACTTC
TRBV11-2	.	.	TRBJ2-5	CASSLGRVGETQYF	TGTGCCAGCAGCTTAGGGCGGGTGGGAGAGACCCAGTACTTC
TRBV5-5	.	.	TRBJ1-5	CASSLRAGIDQPQHF	TGTGCCAGCAGCTTGAGGGCAGGGATTGATCAGCCCCAGCATTTT
TRBV19	.	.	TRBJ1-4	CASRRGRVEKLFF	TGTGCCAGTAGACGGGGTAGGGTGGAAAAACTGTTTTTT
TRBV19	.	.	TRBJ1-5	CASSIVWEGNQPQHF	TGTGCCAGTAGTATAGTGTGGGAAGGCAATCAGCCCCAGCATTTT
TRBV18	.	TRBD1	TRBJ2-7	CASSFVGQGDEQYF	TGTGCCAGCTCGTTCGTCGGACAGGGTGACGAGCAGTACTTC
TRBV9	.	TRBD2	TRBJ2-2	CASSVGLAGDTGELFF	TGTGCCAGCAGCGTAGGTCTAGCGGGAGATACCGGGGAGCTGTTTTTT
TRBV3-1/TRBV3-2	.	.	TRBJ2-5	CASSQARGELETQYF	TGTGCCAGCAGCCAAGCAAGGGGGGAACTGGAGACCCAGTACTTC
TRBV6-4	.	.	TRBJ2-2	CASSVEAAGTGELFF	TGTGCCAGCAGTGTGGAAGCTGCGGGCACCGGGGAGCTGTTTTTT
TRBV29-1	.	.	TRBJ2-2	CSVVRPNTGELFF	TGCAGCGTTGTCAGGCCGAACACCGGGGAGCTGTTTTTT
TRBV19	.	TRBD1	TRBJ2-3	CASSEGATDTQYF	TGTGCCAGTAGTGAGGGGGCCACAGATACGCAGTATTTT
TRBV5-1	.	.	TRBJ2-1	CASSLEGHEYNEQFF	TGCGCCAGCAGCTTGGAGGGACATGAATACAATGAGCAGTTCTTC
TRBV5-4	once	TRBD2	TRBJ2-7	CATQRGTSYEQYF	TGTGCCACCCAGCGGGGTACCTCCTACGAGCAGTACTTC
TRBV10-2	.	.	TRBJ2-1	CASLTRGRGYAEQFF	TGCGCCAGCCTAACCCGGGGAAGAGGGTACGCTGAGCAGTTCTTC
TRBV5-1	.	.	TRBJ2-7	CASSYDGSSEQYF	TGCGCCAGCAGCTACGACGGTTCTTCCGAGCAGTACTTC
TRBV28	.	TRBD1	TRBJ2-7	CASRAGGFPYEQYF	TGTGCCAGCAGAGCAGGGGGATTCCCCTACGAGCAGTACTTC
TRBV6-1	.	TRBD1	TRBJ1-5	CASNEGQGSNRPQHF	TGTGCCAGCAATGAAGGACAGGGGAGCAATCGGCCCCAGCATTTT
TRBV10-3	few	.	TRBJ1-1	CAISDPGRDTEAFF	TGTGCCATCAGTGACCCGGGCCGGGACACTGAAGCTTTCTTT
TRBV6-5	.	.	TRBJ1-1	CASSYGGEAFF	TGTGCCAGCAGTTATGGGGGGGAAGCTTTCTTT
TRBV5-1	.	TRBD1	TRBJ2-3	CASSSGQGQTDTQYF	TGCGCCAGCAGCTCTGGACAGGGTCAAACAGATACGCAGTATTTT
TRBV11-2	.	.	TRBJ1-6	CASSFYDANSPLHF	TGTGCCAGCAGCTTTTACGACGCGAATTCACCCCTCCACTTT
TRBV7-9	few	.	TRBJ1-3	CASSLLRESGNTIYF	TGTGCCAGCAGCTTATTACGGGAGTCTGGAAACACCATATATTTT
TRBV5-1	.	TRBD1	TRBJ2-7	CASSPGGQGIEQYF	TGCGCCAGCAGCCCCGGGGGACAGGGAATCGAGCAGTACTTC
TRBV12-3/TRBV12-4	.	.	TRBJ1-1	CASSLSLNTEAFF	TGTGCCAGCAGTTTATCGCTGAACACTGAAGCTTTCTTT
TRBV2	.	.	TRBJ2-2	CASSFRGNTGELFF	TGTGCCAGCAGTTTCAGGGGAAACACCGGGGAGCTGTTTTTT
TRBV5-1	.	.	TRBJ2-2	CASSLLGTGELFF	TGCGCCAGCAGCTTGTTAGGAACCGGGGAGCTGTTTTTT
TRBV2	.	TRBD1	TRBJ2-1	CASRKQGTRDNEQFF	TGTGCCAGCAGGAAACAGGGGACGAGGGACAATGAGCAGTTCTTC
TRBV19	.	TRBD2	TRBJ2-2	CASSTTSDTGELFF	TGTGCCAGTAGTACCACTAGCGACACCGGGGAGCTGTTTTTT
TRBV4-1	.	TRBD1	TRBJ1-1	CASSLVPGGGWNTEAFF	TGCGCCAGCAGCCTTGTACCAGGGGGGGGGTGGAACACTGAAGCTTTCTTT
TRBV10-3	.	TRBD1	TRBJ2-3	CAISEGTGPSTDTQYF	TGTGCCATCAGTGAGGGGACAGGGCCGAGCACAGATACGCAGTATTTT
TRBV19	few	TRBD1	TRBJ1-4	CASSTGQAATNEKLFF	TGTGCCAGTAGTACCGGACAGGCAGCAACTAATGAAAAACTGTTTTTT
TRBV12-3/TRBV12-4	.	.	TRBJ2-1	CASSFAGNEQFF	TGTGCCAGCAGTTTCGCCGGCAATGAGCAGTTCTTC
TRBV9	.	.	TRBJ1-4	CASSVGFPGEKLFF	TGTGCCAGCAGCGTAGGGTTCCCGGGTGAAAAACTGTTTTTT